This T cell receptor beta chain emerged from a study of blood T cell repertoires in COVID-19. Libraries were prepared by immunoSEQ multiplex PCR; TCRdb keeps only in-frame clonotypes and omits some of them. Of around 300,000 clones in the sample, around 84% were seen once. The TCR comes from a woman in her forties or fifties who had recovered from COVID-19. Sequences were obtained from PBMCs or T cells enriched from blood (not recorded which).

CDR3 nucleotide sequence: TGTGCCACCCAGGGGGCGCGGGTAGGGGAGCTGTTTTTT. Translation gives CATQGARVGELFF. The V call is TRBV2, the J call TRBJ2-2; 8 nucleotides agree with TRBD1. Germline CDR1 reads SNHLY; CDR2 reads FYNNEI. There are 13 residues in the CDR3. V lost 10 bases and J lost 8; bases outside the gene matches: 9.